Listed below are T cell receptor beta chains from one sample, sequenced in a study of cytomegalovirus exposure and HLA in healthy donors. The data were produced by immunoSEQ multiplex PCR, yet TCRdb's version contains in-frame clones alone and is incomplete. In the table there are 130,000 or so clones, roughly 79% of which are singletons. The sequenced sample was PBMCs. These receptors originate from a woman aged 40 to 50 in good health and CMV-seronegative. CDR3s include the opening cysteine and the closing phenylalanine or tryptophan. The D gene is left open where the match is weak. The size field is filled for only some rows; it gives once, few, many or a size class.

J gene,clone size,D gene,V gene,CDR3 DNA,CDR3 protein
TRBJ1-6,.,TRBD1,TRBV11-2,TGTGCCAGCAACCGACAGGGGGGATCACCCCTCCACTTT,CASNRQGGSPLHF
TRBJ1-1,.,.,TRBV2,TGTGCCAGCAGTGATCTTACTATGAACACTGAAGCTTTCTTT,CASSDLTMNTEAFF
TRBJ2-5,few,TRBD1,TRBV29-1,TGCAGCGTTGAAGACCCTGGGACAGCGCAAGAGACCCAGTACTTC,CSVEDPGTAQETQYF
TRBJ2-5,.,.,TRBV4-3,TGCGCCAGCAGCCAAGGTGCAGGGCAAAAAGAGACCCAGTACTTC,CASSQGAGQKETQYF
TRBJ2-7,.,TRBD2,TRBV4-2,TGTGCCAGCAGCCAAGATTTCCAGACTAGCGGGGGATCAAGTTTTAGCGAGCAGTACTTC,CASSQDFQTSGGSSFSEQYF
TRBJ2-7,few,TRBD2,TRBV6-5,TGTGCCAGCAGTGAGACTAGCGTTTTAGAGCAGTACTTC,CASSETSVLEQYF
TRBJ1-1,few,TRBD1,TRBV5-6,TGTGCCAGCAGCTTGTGGAGACAGGGTACCACTGAAGCTTTCTTT,CASSLWRQGTTEAFF
TRBJ2-3,.,.,TRBV7-9,TGTGCCAGCAGCTTGGGTAGCGGTGAAACAGATACGCAGTATTTT,CASSLGSGETDTQYF
TRBJ1-2,.,.,TRBV29-1,TGCAGCGTTGAAGAAGGGGGGGGCAATGGCTACACCTTC,CSVEEGGGNGYTF
TRBJ1-2,.,.,TRBV6-1,TGTGCCAGCAGTGAAGGGCAGGGTAGAATGGGTAACTATGGCTACACCTTC,CASSEGQGRMGNYGYTF
TRBJ2-6,once,TRBD1,TRBV27,TGTGCCAGCACTGACAGGGGGCCTGGGGCCAACGTCCTGACTTTC,CASTDRGPGANVLTF
TRBJ2-3,once,.,TRBV27,TGTGCCAGCAGTACCACGATCTGGAGGGGCACAGATACGCAGTATTTT,CASSTTIWRGTDTQYF
TRBJ1-2,.,TRBD1,TRBV28,TGTGCCAGCCAGGGGGCTGGGTATGGCTACACCTTC,CASQGAGYGYTF
TRBJ1-5,.,TRBD1,TRBV27,TGTGCCAGCAGTTTCAGACAGGGGATGGGAGCAAATCAGCCCCAGCATTTT,CASSFRQGMGANQPQHF
TRBJ1-2,.,.,TRBV5-1,TGCGCCAGCAGCTTGGATTCACAGGGACACTATGGCTACACCTTC,CASSLDSQGHYGYTF
TRBJ1-1,few,.,TRBV18,TGTGCCAGCTCATGGACAGCTAACACTGAAGCTTTCTTT,CASSWTANTEAFF
TRBJ1-1,few,TRBD1,TRBV5-6,TGTGCCAGCAGCTTCAACAGGGGAGACACTGAAGCTTTCTTT,CASSFNRGDTEAFF
TRBJ2-1,once,.,TRBV5-5,TGTGCCAGCAGTCCACAAACGGGCTCCTACAATGAGCAGTTCTTC,CASSPQTGSYNEQFF
TRBJ2-7,.,.,TRBV4-3,TGCGCCAGCAGCCAAGATCAAGGGGCTGGGTTCTACGAGCAGTACTTC,CASSQDQGAGFYEQYF
TRBJ1-6,.,TRBD1,TRBV4-3,TGCGCCAGCAGCCAAGAGCTACAGGGGAGGACCTATAATTCACCCCTCCACTTT,CASSQELQGRTYNSPLHF
TRBJ1-3,.,.,TRBV19,TGTGCCAGTAACCCAGACAGCTACACTGGAAACACCATATATTTT,CASNPDSYTGNTIYF
TRBJ1-5,.,.,TRBV15,TGTGCCACCAGCACATCGGTTACAGGATTTAATCAGCCCCAGCATTTT,CATSTSVTGFNQPQHF
TRBJ1-1,few,.,TRBV29-1,TGCAGCGCTCTCAGGGGAACGGTGAACACTGAAGCTTTCTTT,CSALRGTVNTEAFF
TRBJ2-5,.,.,TRBV29-1,TGCAGCGTTGAAAGGGGCGGCCGGTTAGAGACCCAGTACTTC,CSVERGGRLETQYF
TRBJ2-1,.,.,TRBV6-6,TGTGCCAGCACTGAGGAGAGCTCCTACAATGAGCAGTTCTTC,CASTEESSYNEQFF
TRBJ2-5,.,.,TRBV6-5,TGTGCCAGCAGTTACCAGGGGAGATCCTTAATAGAGACCCAGTACTTC,CASSYQGRSLIETQYF
TRBJ2-1,.,.,TRBV7-2,TGTGCCAGCAGCTTAACCTCTCTAGCTCCTCTATTCTATGAGCAGTTCTTC,CASSLTSLAPLFYEQFF
TRBJ2-7,.,.,TRBV10-3,TGTGCCATCATGGCGGGGTACTCCTACGAGCAGTACTTC,CAIMAGYSYEQYF
TRBJ1-1,.,.,TRBV25-1,TGTGCCAGCAGTGAACATGGAGGGAGAGACACTGAAGCTTTCTTT,CASSEHGGRDTEAFF